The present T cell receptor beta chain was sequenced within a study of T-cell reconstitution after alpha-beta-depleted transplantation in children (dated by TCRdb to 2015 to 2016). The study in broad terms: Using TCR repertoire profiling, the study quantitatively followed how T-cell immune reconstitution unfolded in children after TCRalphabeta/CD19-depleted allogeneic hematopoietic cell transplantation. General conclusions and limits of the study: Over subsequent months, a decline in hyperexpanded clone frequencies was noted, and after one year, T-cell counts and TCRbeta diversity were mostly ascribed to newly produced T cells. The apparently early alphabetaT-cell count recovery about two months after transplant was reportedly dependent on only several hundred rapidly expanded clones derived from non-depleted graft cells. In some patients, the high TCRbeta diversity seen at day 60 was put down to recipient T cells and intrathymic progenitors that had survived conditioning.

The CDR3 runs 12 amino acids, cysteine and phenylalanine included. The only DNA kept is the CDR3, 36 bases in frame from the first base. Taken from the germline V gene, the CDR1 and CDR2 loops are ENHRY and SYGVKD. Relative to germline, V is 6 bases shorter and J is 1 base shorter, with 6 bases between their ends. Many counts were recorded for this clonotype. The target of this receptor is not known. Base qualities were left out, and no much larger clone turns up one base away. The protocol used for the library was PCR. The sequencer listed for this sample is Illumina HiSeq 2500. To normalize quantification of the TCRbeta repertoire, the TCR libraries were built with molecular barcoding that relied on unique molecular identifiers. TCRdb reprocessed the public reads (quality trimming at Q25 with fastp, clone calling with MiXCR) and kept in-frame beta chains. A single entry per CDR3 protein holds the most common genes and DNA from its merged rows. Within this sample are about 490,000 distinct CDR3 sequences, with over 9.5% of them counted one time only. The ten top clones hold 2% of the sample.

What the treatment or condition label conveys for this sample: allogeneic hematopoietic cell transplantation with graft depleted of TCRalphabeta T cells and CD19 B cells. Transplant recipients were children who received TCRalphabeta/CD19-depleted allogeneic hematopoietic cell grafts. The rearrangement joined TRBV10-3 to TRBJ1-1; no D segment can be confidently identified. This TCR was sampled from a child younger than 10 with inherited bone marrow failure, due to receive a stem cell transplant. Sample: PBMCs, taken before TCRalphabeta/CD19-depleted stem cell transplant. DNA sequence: TGTGCCATCAGAGAGGGGAACACTGAAGCTTTCTTT. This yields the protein CAIREGNTEAFF.